This passage covers 20 T cell receptor beta chains from one sample sequenced in a study of cytomegalovirus exposure and HLA in healthy donors. The PCR had 60 Vbeta and 13 Jbeta primers. Data came from immunoSEQ multiplex PCR; TCRdb stores just in-frame clones and leaves some out. The sample has 170,000 or so clones, around 77% seen once. The specimen was PBMCs. These receptors were collected from a man aged 60-69 years in good health and CMV-seronegative.

V and J are TRBV30 and TRBJ2-7; a possible D gene is TRBD1 (6 bases). V was trimmed by 2 bases and J by 2 bases, leaving 16 bases between them. Germline values: CDR1 GTSNPN, CDR2 SVGIG (reference sequence). This CDR3 contains 15 residues. The CDR3, as DNA: TGTGCCTGGAGTCCCAGACAGGTCGCAGCCTACGAGCAGTACTTC. Translating it yields CAWSPRQVAAYEQYF.

This clone was counted a single time. The chain links TRBV15 to TRBJ2-3; 7 nucleotides match TRBD1. The J call is uncertain, as TRBJ1-5 better fits the DNA end. In germline, CDR1 is LNHNV, CDR2 YYDKDF (reference sequence). The CDR3 is 13 residues long. The CDR3 bases are TGTGCCACCAGCAGAGATACAGGGGATACGCAGCATTTT. Its protein product is CATSRDTGDTQHF.

The chain joins TRBV5-4 to TRBJ1-2, with 7 bases aligning to TRBD1. Germline V lookup: CDR1 SGHNT, CDR2 YYREEE (reference sequence). The CDR3 extends over 16 amino acids. Losses at the gene ends were 3 bases for V and 4 bases for J; bases not matched to a gene: 12. The CDR3 DNA reads as TGTGCCAGCAGCTCGGGACTGGGACAGCTATCCTATGGCTACACCTTC. This translates into CASSSGLGQLSYGYTF.

V usage is TRBV9 and J usage is TRBJ1-1; 7 positions agree with TRBD1. The CDR3 sequence is 15 residues long. The germline CDR1 and CDR2 sequences are SGDLS and YYNGEE. V dropped 0 bases and J dropped 5; count of bases not matched to a gene: 7. CDR3 sequence: CASSVAEGALTEAFF. DNA for the CDR3: TGTGCCAGCAGCGTAGCAGAGGGGGCGCTTACTGAAGCTTTCTTT.

V gene TRBV6-1 combines with J gene TRBJ1-2; D uncertain. Germline V gives CDR1 MNHNS, CDR2 SASEGT. The CDR3 loop spans 14 amino acids. V was clipped by 7 bases and J by 6 bases, with 18 bases between them. The DNA for the CDR3 is TGTGCCAGCAATACGACACCCCGGGGAGATGGCTACACCTTC. Amino acid sequence: CASNTTPRGDGYTF.

This clone was detected a few times. The CDR3 is CASSSSGTPNYEQYF. In nucleotides, the CDR3 is TGTGCCAGCAGTAGTTCCGGGACACCTAACTACGAGCAGTACTTC. The genes are TRBV6-1 and TRBJ2-7; maybe TRBD1 (6 bases). Germline lookup yields CDR1 MNHNS and CDR2 SASEGT. The CDR3 spans 15 residues. The ends were cut back, 5 bases at V and 3 bases at J, with 17 bases in the middle.

J is TRBJ1-1 and V is TRBV4-1; TRBD1 might be the D (6 bases). V lost 4 bases and J lost 4, with 19 bases in between. CDR1 and CDR2 (germline): MGHRA, YSYEKL. The CDR3 is made up of 16 amino acids. CDR3 protein: CASSRLWGGVLTEAFF. The CDR3 DNA follows: TGCGCCAGCAGCCGGCTATGGGGGGGCGTTCTCACTGAAGCTTTCTTT.

This rearrangement joins TRBV30 to TRBJ2-2; the match to TRBD2 covers 7 bases. There are 15 residues in the CDR3. Germline CDR1 is GTSNPN and CDR2 is SVGIG (reference sequence). J gave up 6 bases and V 1 base, and 8 bases lay outside the gene matches. The CDR3 DNA follows: TGTGCCTGGAGTGAAGGTGGTAGCGGGCCCGGGGAGCTGTTTTTT. This sequence encodes CAWSEGGSGPGELFF. Looking up the rest from reference TRBV30 and TRBJ2-2 gives the full variable domain: SQTIHQWPATLVQPVGSPLSLECTVEGTSNPNLYWYRQAAGRGLQLLFYSVGIGQISSEVPQNLSASRPQDRQFILSSKKLLLSDSGFYLCAWSEGGSGPGELFFGEGSRLTVL.

This rearrangement joins TRBV2 to TRBJ1-1; TRBD1 agrees at 7 bases. V gave up 4 bases and J gave up 5 bases; unmatched junction bases: 7. This CDR3 region has 14 residues. Germline values: CDR1 SNHLY, CDR2 FYNNEI. The CDR3 DNA reads TGTGCCAGCAGTGGTCGGACAGGCGATACTGAAGCTTTCTTT. This sequence encodes CASSGRTGDTEAFF.

To note about this clone: This same CDR3 is encoded by further DNA sequences in the sample. The chain employs TRBV10-2 and TRBJ2-7, with TRBD1 identical over 9 bases. The V segment lost 5 bases and the J segment 3 bases; nucleotides outside the gene matches: 5. Per germline, CDR1 WSHSY and CDR2 SAAADI. This CDR3 spans 14 amino acids. The CDR3 loop is CASSRTGASYEQYF. CDR3 coding DNA: TGCGCCAGCAGTCGGACAGGGGCTAGCTACGAGCAGTACTTC.

The V call is TRBV27, the J call TRBJ2-7; 9 bases are shared with TRBD1. V shed 2 bases and J 3 bases; nucleotides not matched to a gene: 5. CDR3 length equals 15 residues. The germline gives CDR1 MNHEY, CDR2 SMNVEV (reference sequence). The chain's CDR3 is CASSLAGQGNYEQYF. The CDR3 nucleotides read TGTGCCAGCAGTTTAGCGGGACAGGGAAACTACGAGCAGTACTTC.

The V call is TRBV4-3, the J call TRBJ1-3; D gene unclear. Germline V gene data show CDR1 as LGHNA and CDR2 as YSLEER. The CDR3 extends over 15 amino acids. V was pared by 0 bases and J by 0 bases, with 6 bases between. The CDR3 bases are TGCGCCAGCAGCCAAGAATTTCGCTCTGGAAACACCATATATTTT. It is translated as CASSQEFRSGNTIYF.

The chain employs TRBV6-1 and TRBJ1-4; 7 bases agree with TRBD1. Germline-derived CDR1 and CDR2 are MNHNS and SASEGT. The CDR3 has 15 residues. Trimming cost V 5 bases and J 3 bases; bases outside gene matches: 6. DNA for the CDR3: TGTGCCAGCAGTCCCGACAGGGTACCTAATGAAAAACTGTTTTTT. Protein product: CASSPDRVPNEKLFF.

The chain joins TRBV13 to TRBJ2-1, with 11 bases matching TRBD2. The CDR3 covers 17 residues. Losses at the gene ends were 2 bases for V and 10 bases for J; bases not matched to a gene: 13. Germline V gene lookup returns CDR1 PRHDT and CDR2 FYEKMQ (reference sequence). The DNA for the CDR3 is TGTGCCAGCAGCTTACGTAGCGGGAGGGCCTCAGGGGGGGAGCAGTTCTTC. It encodes CASSLRSGRASGGEQFF.

The chain employs TRBV2 and TRBJ2-7, with D perhaps matching TRBD2 (7 bases). The CDR3 is 14 amino acids. Germline V gene sequence: CDR1 SNHLY, CDR2 FYNNEI. Trimming removed 4 bases from V and 3 bases from J, with 13 bases in between. Here the CDR3 DNA reads TGTGCCAGCAGTGTACCGGGGGGCCTCTACGAGCAGTACTTC. Amino acids: CASSVPGGLYEQYF.

The V and J genes are TRBV19 and TRBJ2-7; D remains unclear. CDR3 length equals 12 residues. Trimming removed 7 bases from V and 1 base from J, with 8 bases in between. CDR1 is LNHDA, CDR2 SQIVND, per germline (reference sequence). The chain's CDR3 is CASTGSSYEQYF. The CDR3 region has the DNA TGTGCCAGTACAGGAAGTTCCTACGAGCAGTACTTC. The complete variable domain, with remaining parts taken from reference TRBV19 and TRBJ2-7, reads DGGITQSPKYLFRKEGQNVTLSCEQNLNHDAMYWYRQDPGQGLRLIYYSQIVNDFQKGDIAEGYSVSREKKESFPLTVTSAQKNPTAFYLCASTGSSYEQYFGPGTRLTVT.

J is TRBJ2-3 and V is TRBV25-1, with 9 bases lining up with TRBD1. This CDR3 is built from 16 residues. CDR1 is MGHDK, CDR2 SYGVNS, per germline. Losses at the gene ends were 6 bases for V and 1 base for J; bases not matched to a gene: 8. The CDR3 DNA reads TGTGCCAGCAGCCCAGACCGGGACAGGGGCACAGATACGCAGTATTTT. It encodes CASSPDRDRGTDTQYF.

Written as DNA, the CDR3 is TGCAGCGTTGTAAGGCTAGCGAACTCCTACAATGAGCAGTTCTTC. Translation gives CSVVRLANSYNEQFF. The rearrangement joins TRBV29-1 to TRBJ2-1, with D tentatively TRBD2 (6 bases). The germline V gene encodes CDR1 SQVTM and CDR2 ANQGSEA. The CDR3 consists of 15 residues. Trimming shortened V by 4 bases and J by 0 bases, and 13 bases separated the two germline ends.

The chain has TRBV5-1 and TRBJ2-3; the match to TRBD2 covers 10 bases. The CDR3 is 17 residues long. Germline-derived CDR1 and CDR2 are SGHRS and YFSETQ. Unmatched junction bases numbered 5, after V lost 0 bases and J lost 1 base. As DNA, the CDR3 is TGCGCCAGCAGCTTGGGGGTTAGCGGGGGGCGCACAGATACGCAGTATTTT. Translating gives CASSLGVSGGRTDTQYF.

In DNA form, the CDR3 reads TGTGCCATCAGGGCCGACAGGGGGCGCGAGACCCAGTACTTC. This encodes CAIRADRGRETQYF. V and J are TRBV10-3 and TRBJ2-5; the match to TRBD1 covers 10 bases. V gave up 6 bases and J gave up 5 bases; unmatched junction bases: 6. This CDR3 is 14 amino acids long. Germline-derived CDR1 and CDR2 are ENHRY and SYGVKD.